This entry concerns a single T cell receptor (beta chain). Assay: immunoSEQ multiplex PCR; the TCRdb copy retains only in-frame clones and omits some. The table lists a few million clones, just over 90% of them singletons. Every donor, a Caucasian adult, lived in Nashville, Tennessee. CDR1 and CDR2 from the germline V gene are LNHNV and YYDKDF (reference sequence). The CDR3 is 15 residues long. V lost 0 bases and J lost 10, with 16 bases in between. These data belong to a study of shared clonotypes between healthy human individuals. The receptor was isolated from a man aged 18 to 30 in good health. This chain uses TRBV15 with TRBJ2-1; perhaps D is TRBD1 or TRBD2 (5 bases each). What was sequenced was naive CD4+ T cells sorted from blood. Subset of the sample: CD45RA+ positively selected. The CDR3 coding sequence is TGTGCCACCAGCAGAGATGCGGGCCAATGGGGCGAGCAGTTCTTC. It is translated as CATSRDAGQWGEQFF. Looking up the rest from reference TRBV15 and TRBJ2-1 gives the full variable domain: DAMVIQNPRYQVTQFGKPVTLSCSQTLNHNVMYWYQQKSSQAPKLLFHYYDKDFNNEADTPDNFQSRRPNTSFCFLDIRSPGLGDTAMYLCATSRDAGQWGEQFFGPGTRLTVL.